This T cell receptor (beta chain) is from a study of T-cell reconstitution after alpha-beta-depleted transplantation in children. Unique molecular identifiers were incorporated into the prepared TCRbeta library. Each CDR3 protein is one row after TCRdb ran MiXCR on the PCR reads. The data hold hundreds of thousands of distinct CDR3 sequences, with around 14% observed a single time. This clonotype was recorded a few times. Its antigen is currently unknown. This CDR3 region has 16 residues. Trimming removed 4 bases from V and 4 bases from J; junction bases left unmatched: 6. The V gene's germline CDR1 is SEHNR and CDR2 FQNEAQ (reference sequence). Study-wide points: Where some patients showed high TCRbeta diversity at day 60, it came from recipient T cells and thymic progenitors that had survived. It was newly produced T cells that mostly accounted for T-cell counts and diversity one year after transplant. It was reported that alpha-beta T cells came from several hundred expanded graft clones (about two months after transplant).

Sequenced material: PBMCs, taken before TCRalphabeta/CD19-depleted stem cell transplant. This TCR came from a girl between 2 and 10 years old with congenital amegakaryocytic thrombocytopenia, due to receive a stem cell transplant. This chain connects TRBV7-9 to TRBJ2-2; 10 positions agree with TRBD2. The DNA of the CDR3 is TGTGCCAGCAGCTCTTCTAGCGGGGGAACCACCGGGGAGCTGTTTTTT. It encodes CASSSSSGGTTGELFF.